These T cell receptor beta chains were read from a single sample in a study of shared clonotypes between healthy human individuals. Clones were sequenced by immunoSEQ multiplex PCR, and TCRdb holds only the in-frame ones, with some missing. Of about 110,000 clones in the sample, around 64% were seen once. The specimen sequenced was memory CD8+ T cells sorted from blood. These receptors all come from a woman in her 30s in good health. The CDR3 runs from the conserved cysteine through the conserved F or W. Fields, in order: CDR3 DNA, CDR3 protein, V gene, D gene, J gene, clone size. A D gene is named only where the DNA matches it firmly. A clone size is listed for some rows: how often the clone was seen (once, few, many), or a class if it is expanded.

DNA: TGCAGCGTTGAGATCCACGCGGCGGATACGCAGTATTTT
CDR3: CSVEIHAADTQYF
V: TRBV29-1
D: NA
J: TRBJ2-3
size: many

DNA: TGTGCCAGCAGCTTAGAAGAGGGCACAGATACGCAGTATTTT
CDR3: CASSLEEGTDTQYF
V: TRBV7-3
D: NA
J: TRBJ2-3
size: NA

DNA: TGTGCCAGCAGTTATGCCGCGGGGCCGACGAACACTGAAGCTTTCTTT
CDR3: CASSYAAGPTNTEAFF
V: TRBV6-6
D: NA
J: TRBJ1-1
size: NA

DNA: TGTGCCAGCAGCGTAGGTCAGGGACAGATGAGCTACGAGCAGTACTTC
CDR3: CASSVGQGQMSYEQYF
V: TRBV9
D: TRBD1
J: TRBJ2-7
size: NA

DNA: TGTGCCAGCAGCTTGGGAATAGCGACGTCCTACGAGCAGTACTTC
CDR3: CASSLGIATSYEQYF
V: TRBV5-6
D: NA
J: TRBJ2-7
size: NA

DNA: TGTGCCAGCAGTCCTCAAGGCTACACCTTC
CDR3: CASSPQGYTF
V: TRBV7-9
D: NA
J: TRBJ1-2
size: NA

DNA: TGTGCCAGCAGCGAGGGACAGACTAATCAGCCCCAGCATTTT
CDR3: CASSEGQTNQPQHF
V: TRBV2
D: TRBD1
J: TRBJ1-5
size: NA

DNA: TGTGCCAGCAGCTTAGACAGGGGACTTTGGATTGCCTCCTACGAGCAGTACTTC
CDR3: CASSLDRGLWIASYEQYF
V: TRBV11-2
D: NA
J: TRBJ2-7
size: NA

DNA: TGTGCCAGCAGTTGGGTAGAATACAATGAGCAGTTCTTC
CDR3: CASSWVEYNEQFF
V: TRBV6-5
D: NA
J: TRBJ2-1
size: NA

DNA: TGTGCCAGCAGTGAAGGGGATCCGTCGTTCTATGGCTACACCTTC
CDR3: CASSEGDPSFYGYTF
V: TRBV2
D: NA
J: TRBJ1-2
size: NA

DNA: TGCGCCAGCAGCCAAGAAAGCCTCACAGGAAACACTGAAGCTTTCTTT
CDR3: CASSQESLTGNTEAFF
V: TRBV4-1
D: NA
J: TRBJ1-1
size: NA

DNA: TGTGCCACGCGCAGCCCTTGGACTGAAGCTTTCTTT
CDR3: CATRSPWTEAFF
V: TRBV28
D: NA
J: TRBJ1-1
size: NA

DNA: TGTGCCAGCAGCAAAGGGACAGGGGCCAGCTCCTACGAGCAGTACTTC
CDR3: CASSKGTGASSYEQYF
V: TRBV7-6
D: TRBD1
J: TRBJ2-7
size: few

DNA: TGCGCCAGCAGCACACAGACAGGGGGGACCGGGGAGCTGTTTTTT
CDR3: CASSTQTGGTGELFF
V: TRBV5-1
D: TRBD1
J: TRBJ2-2
size: NA

DNA: TGTGCCAGCAGTGAATGGCTGACAGGGGAACAAGAGACCCAGTACTTC
CDR3: CASSEWLTGEQETQYF
V: TRBV2
D: TRBD1
J: TRBJ2-5
size: NA

DNA: TGTGCCAGCAGGGAACAGGGGTCACCCTCTGGGGCCAACGTCCTGACTTTC
CDR3: CASREQGSPSGANVLTF
V: TRBV28
D: TRBD1
J: TRBJ2-6
size: NA

DNA: TGTGGCAGCAGTCCGGGACTGCCACTCTTC
CDR3: CGSSPGLPLF
V: TRBV6-1
D: NA
J: TRBJ2-1
size: NA

DNA: TGTGCCAGTTGGGGACAGGTGGGGCTGGAAGCTTTCTTT
CDR3: CASWGQVGLEAFF
V: TRBV6-6
D: TRBD1
J: TRBJ1-1
size: NA

DNA: TGCGCCAGCAACGCCTATGACGGCGAGCAGTACTTC
CDR3: CASNAYDGEQYF
V: TRBV5-1
D: NA
J: TRBJ2-7
size: many